What follows are 31 T cell receptor beta chains derived from one specimen sequenced in a study of early T cells in non-severe SARS-CoV-2 infection. MiXCR, applied by TCRdb to the 5' RACE reads, yields one record per CDR3 protein. The sample gives about 97,000 distinct CDR3 sequences, roughly 9.6% of which show up once; just over 4.5% is in the top ten. This material consisted of whole blood, taken at baseline. The receptors were sampled from an adult who was a healthcare worker with PCR-confirmed SARS-CoV-2 infection or an uninfected control (not recorded which).

V is TRBV20-1 and J is TRBJ2-3; unclear D gene. The germline V gene has CDR1 DFQATT and CDR2 SNEGSKA (reference sequence). The V and J ends lost 4 bases and 2 bases respectively, with 7 bases between them. The length of the CDR3 is 12 residues. CDR3 nucleotide sequence: TGCAGTGCTAAGCCAGCCACAGATACGCAGTATTTT. Its translation is CSAKPATDTQYF.

In this sample, this clonotype turned up a few times. The chain is built from TRBV21-1 and TRBJ2-7; TRBD2 is the table's D call, not checked against the DNA. TRBV21-1 is a documented pseudogene. The CDR3 consists of 17 residues. This CDR3 reads CASSNPSRTESSYEQYF. DNA for the CDR3: TGTGCCAGCAGCAACCCCTCCCGGACAGAGAGCTCCTACGAGCAGTACTTC.

V is TRBV14 and J is TRBJ2-3, with 12 positions matching TRBD2. The CDR3 runs 15 residues. The V segment lost 4 bases and the J segment 3 bases; nucleotides outside the gene matches: 2. Germline assignment: CDR1 SGHDN and CDR2 FVKESK. CDR3 DNA: TGTGCCAGCAGCCGACTAGCGGGGGTAACAGATACGCAGTATTTT. This codes for CASSRLAGVTDTQYF.

This clonotype has a count of ten or more. The chain uses TRBV3-1 and TRBJ2-1; 7 bases are a match to TRBD2. V lost 1 base, J lost 2 bases, and 5 bases stayed unmatched. The germline CDR1 and CDR2 sequences are LGHDT and YNNKEL (reference sequence). The CDR3 consists of 16 residues. DNA of the CDR3: TGTGCCAGCAGCCAAGTCACAGCGGGACCCTACAATGAGCAGTTCTTC. It is translated as CASSQVTAGPYNEQFF.

This clonotype was counted ten times or more. The chain combines TRBV18 with TRBJ2-1; perhaps TRBD2 as D (5 bases). CDR3 length: 15 residues. V lost 5 bases to trimming and J lost 5 bases, with 16 bases between them. Germline V CDR1 and CDR2: KGHSH, LQKENI. CDR3 coding DNA: TGTGCCAGCTCATTTAGTCAGGAGGCCCACAATGAGCAGTTCTTC. Translated: CASSFSQEAHNEQFF.

This chain connects TRBV7-9 to TRBJ1-5, with 10 bases identical to TRBD1. Per germline, CDR1 SEHNR and CDR2 FQNEAQ (reference sequence). After removal of 5 bases from V and 6 bases from J, the junction contained 7 bases not matched to a gene. This CDR3 has 15 amino acids. CDR3 nucleotide sequence: TGTGCCAGCAGCCAGACAGGGGGCGACCGTCAGCCCCAGCATTTT. Protein sequence: CASSQTGGDRQPQHF.

CDR3 in amino acids: CASNEGQETQYF. In nucleotides, the CDR3 is TGTGCCAGCAACGAGGGACAAGAGACCCAGTACTTC. This chain connects TRBV28 to TRBJ2-5; the D gene is possibly TRBD2 (5 bases). Deletions cut 7 bases from V and 2 bases from J, with 8 bases between. Looked up from germline, CDR1 is MDHEN and CDR2 is SYDVKM. This CDR3 comprises 12 residues. Full variable domain (outside the CDR3, taken from reference TRBV28 and TRBJ2-5): DVKVTQSSRYLVKRTGEKVFLECVQDMDHENMFWYRQDPGLGLRLIYFSYDVKMKEKGDIPEGYSVSREKKERFSLILESASTNQTSMYLCASNEGQETQYFGPGTRLLVL.

V and J are TRBV12-3 or TRBV12-4 and TRBJ2-1, with TRBD2 identical over 8 bases. The CDR3 loop spans 14 amino acids. Germline trimming cut 2 bases from V and 4 bases from J; bases unmatched to any gene: 1. The CDR3 bases are TGTGCCAGCAGTTTAACTAGCGGATACAATGAGCAGTTCTTC. This encodes CASSLTSGYNEQFF.

The chain combines TRBV12-3 or TRBV12-4 with TRBJ1-1, with TRBD1 matching 7 bases. Trimming at V came to 5 bases and at J to 8 bases, leaving 2 bases not matched to a gene. This CDR3 has 11 amino acids. CDR3: CASSRTGEAFF. In nucleotides, the CDR3 is TGTGCCAGCAGTCGGACAGGAGAAGCTTTCTTT.

The chain has TRBV2 and TRBJ2-1; D gene ambiguous. CDR1 and CDR2 from the germline V gene are SNHLY and FYNNEI. Trimming left V 11 bases short and J 10 bases short, with 21 bases between. This CDR3 spans 13 amino acids. The CDR3 DNA sequence: TGTGCCGGATCACCCCTACACGGGCTGGAGCAGTTCTTC. Translated: CAGSPLHGLEQFF.

This sequence joins TRBV14 and TRBJ2-3; 8 positions match TRBD2. From germline, CDR1 is SGHDN and CDR2 FVKESK. V trimming: 3 bases; J trimming: 2 bases; junction bases outside the gene matches: 7. The CDR3 has 16 amino acids. The CDR3 protein is CASSQTSAEPTDTQYF. The CDR3 DNA reads as TGTGCCAGCAGCCAGACTAGCGCTGAACCCACAGATACGCAGTATTTT. Drawing the rest from reference TRBV14 and TRBJ2-3, the complete variable domain is EAGVTQFPSHSVIEKGQTVTLRCDPISGHDNLYWYRRVMGKEIKFLLHFVKESKQDESGMPNNRFLAERTGGTYSTLKVQPAELEDSGVYFCASSQTSAEPTDTQYFGPGTRLTVL.

This chain connects TRBV6-4 to TRBJ2-1; TRBD2 agrees at 12 bases. Germline V gives CDR1 MRHNA, CDR2 SNTAGT. Trimming at V came to 10 bases and at J to 4 bases, leaving 8 bases not matched to a gene. CDR3 size: 15 residues. CDR3 region: CATQVLAGGYNEQFF. The CDR3 nucleotides are TGTGCCACCCAAGTACTAGCGGGAGGATACAATGAGCAGTTCTTC.

The gene calls are TRBV2 and TRBJ2-7; 13 bases align to TRBD2. The germline CDR1 and CDR2 sequences are SNHLY and FYNNEI. The ends lost 6 bases at V and 3 bases at J; junction bases unmatched: 5. This CDR3 is 15 amino acids long. The chain's CDR3 is CASSAGTSGIYEQYF. DNA for the CDR3: TGTGCCAGCAGCGCCGGGACTAGCGGGATCTACGAGCAGTACTTC.

This clonotype turned up a few times. The chain combines TRBV5-1 with TRBJ1-2; 9 bases match TRBD1. V lost 3 bases to trimming and J lost 4 bases; unmatched junction nucleotides: 4. The length of the CDR3 is 14 residues. Germline V lookup: CDR1 SGHRS, CDR2 YFSETQ. CDR3 residues: CASSSTGGPYGYTF. DNA for the CDR3: TGCGCCAGCAGCTCAACAGGGGGCCCCTATGGCTACACCTTC.

This clonotype occurred many times. The rearrangement joins TRBV20-1 to TRBJ1-1; D is undetermined. In germline, CDR1 is DFQATT, CDR2 SNEGSKA (reference sequence). The V and J ends lost 3 bases and 4 bases respectively, with 9 bases between them. CDR3 length equals 12 residues. The CDR3 coding sequence is TGCAGTGCTAGCGGACCCCCCACTGAAGCTTTCTTT. It is translated as CSASGPPTEAFF.

The chain employs TRBV10-3 and TRBJ1-6; a weak D match, TRBD1 (6 bases). The ends were cut back, 5 bases at V and 4 bases at J, with 9 bases in the middle. The CDR3 loop spans 14 amino acids. Germline CDR1 reads ENHRY; CDR2 reads SYGVKD. The CDR3 region is CAISSGTYNSPLHF. DNA for the CDR3: TGTGCCATCAGTTCCGGGACATATAATTCACCCCTCCACTTT.

This clonotype was recorded at least ten times. The CDR3 protein is CSARVSGRETQYF. The CDR3 nucleotides read TGCAGTGCTAGGGTCTCAGGAAGGGAGACCCAGTACTTC. The genes are TRBV20-1 and TRBJ2-5; D remains unclear. The CDR3 extends over 13 amino acids. Per germline, CDR1 DFQATT and CDR2 SNEGSKA (reference sequence). V was cut by 3 bases and J by 5 bases, with 13 bases left in between.

This clonotype was seen many times. V is TRBV7-9 and J is TRBJ2-7, with TRBD1 matching 7 bases. Trimming removed 3 bases from V and 5 bases from J; junction bases left unmatched: 4. The germline V gene has CDR1 SEHNR and CDR2 FQNEAQ (reference sequence). The CDR3 runs to 13 residues. CDR3 nucleotide sequence: TGTGCCAGCAGCTTTTTGCAGGGGGACGAGCAGTACTTC. Protein: CASSFLQGDEQYF.

This chain joins TRBV11-2 and TRBJ1-1; possible D gene TRBD1, 6 bases. Germline loops: CDR1 SGHAT, CDR2 FQNNGV. The germline V and J ends were trimmed by 5 bases and 0 bases, with 10 bases remaining between them. The CDR3 is 14 amino acids. CDR3 bases: TGTGCCAGCAGCCCGGACAGTCTGAACACTGAAGCTTTCTTT. Its protein product is CASSPDSLNTEAFF.

Ten or more counts support this clonotype. V and J are TRBV2 and TRBJ1-4; 7 nucleotides align to TRBD1. The germline gives CDR1 SNHLY, CDR2 FYNNEI. J lost 10 bases, V lost 5 bases, and 7 bases had no gene match. CDR3 length: 13 residues. CDR3 sequence: CASSSGTVVKLFF. The DNA for the CDR3 is TGTGCCAGCAGTTCCGGGACAGTGGTAAAACTGTTTTTT.

This clonotype was observed at least ten times. The CDR3: CATATSGRGNSYEQYF. DNA of the CDR3: TGTGCCACTGCGACTAGCGGGAGGGGTAACTCCTACGAGCAGTACTTC. The chain uses TRBV6-6 and TRBJ2-7; TRBD2 agrees at 14 bases. The CDR3 has 16 amino acids. Per the germline V gene, CDR1 is MNHNY and CDR2 is SVGAGI (reference sequence). The V gene end was trimmed by 10 bases and the J gene end by 0 bases; junction bases not matched to a gene: 8.

There are many counts of this clonotype. This chain links TRBV20-1 with TRBJ2-7; 7 bases are a match to TRBD2. Losses at the gene ends were 6 bases for V and 2 bases for J; bases not matched to a gene: 4. Germline V CDR1 and CDR2: DFQATT, SNEGSKA (reference sequence). The CDR3 length is 12 residues. The CDR3 bases are TGCAGTGCCCTAGCGGTTCCCTACGAGCAGTACTTC. Translated, it gives CSALAVPYEQYF.

The chain is built from TRBV7-2 and TRBJ2-7; TRBD2 matches at 8 bases. Germline CDR1 and CDR2: SGHTA and FQGNSA. Unmatched junction bases numbered 8, after V lost 4 bases and J lost 3 bases. The CDR3 length is 15 residues. CDR3 in amino acids: CASSSTSGGYYEQYF. CDR3 coding DNA: TGTGCCAGCAGCTCAACAAGCGGGGGATACTACGAGCAGTACTTC.

The rearrangement joins TRBV7-2 to TRBJ2-1; D is undetermined. Trimming removed 3 bases at V and 8 bases at J, with 11 bases between. The CDR3 runs to 13 residues. Germline values: CDR1 SGHTA, CDR2 FQGNSA. CDR3 nucleotides: TGTGCCAGCAGCTTTGACGCTGGGGATGAGCAGTTCTTC. Its translation is CASSFDAGDEQFF.

The table lists this clonotype with a few counts. V is TRBV10-3 and J is TRBJ1-1; D unresolved. This CDR3 region has 13 residues. Per the germline V gene, CDR1 is ENHRY and CDR2 is SYGVKD. V dropped 2 bases and J dropped 8 bases, with 12 bases sitting between them. The CDR3 here is CAISEGITEEAFF. The CDR3 nucleotides read TGTGCCATCAGTGAGGGCATAACAGAAGAAGCTTTCTTT.

This clonotype has more than one count but fewer than ten. The chain employs TRBV10-2 and TRBJ2-7, with 7 bases lining up with TRBD2. The germline CDR1 and CDR2 sequences are WSHSY and SAAADI. V shed 7 bases and J 2 bases; nucleotides not matched to a gene: 5. This CDR3 has 13 residues. CDR3 DNA sequence: TGCGCCAGCATGGGGGGGAAGGCCTACGAGCAGTACTTC. Residues: CASMGGKAYEQYF.

This clonotype was recorded many times. CDR3 coding DNA: TGCAGTGCTAGAGGCTCCGCAGGGGCCTACGAGCAGTACTTC. Translation: CSARGSAGAYEQYF. This chain links TRBV20-1 with TRBJ2-7, with D perhaps matching TRBD1 (6 bases). Looked up from germline, CDR1 is DFQATT and CDR2 is SNEGSKA (reference sequence). CDR3 length: 14 residues. Between the trimmed V and J ends, which lost 1 base and 2 bases, there was a span of 12 bases.

This clonotype was seen repeatedly, ten times or more. V is TRBV5-4 and J is TRBJ2-1; D might be TRBD1 (7 bases). The V end was cut by 4 bases, the J end by 10 bases, with 24 bases between. CDR3 size: 16 residues. Germline V CDR1 and CDR2: SGHNT, YYREEE (reference sequence). The CDR3 here is CASSPAGQLRFREQFF. CDR3 DNA sequence: TGTGCCAGCAGCCCGGCGGGACAGTTACGTTTCCGGGAGCAGTTCTTC.

This clonotype occurred a few times. The V and J genes are TRBV27 and TRBJ2-6; 8 nucleotides line up with TRBD1. Trimming removed 5 bases from V and 2 bases from J; junction bases left unmatched: 11. This CDR3 has 18 amino acids. CDR1 is MNHEY and CDR2 is SMNVEV in the germline V gene (reference sequence). The CDR3 loop reads CASSPRPQGATGANVLTF. The CDR3 DNA reads as TGTGCCAGCAGTCCCCGCCCCCAGGGGGCCACTGGGGCCAACGTCCTGACTTTC.

In its sample, this clonotype was seen a few times. This chain connects TRBV6-2 or TRBV6-3 to TRBJ2-1; D is ambiguous. There are 14 residues in the CDR3. Deletions cut 6 bases from V and 9 bases from J, with 18 bases between. Germline V CDR1 and CDR2: MNHEY, SVGEGT. The CDR3 DNA reads as TGTGCCAGCAGCCAGACGGAGAGCGTCAGTGAGCAGTTCTTC. Translated: CASSQTESVSEQFF.

The V call is TRBV7-6, the J call TRBJ2-5; D perhaps matches TRBD2 (5 bases). Deletions cut 1 base from V and 2 bases from J, with 11 bases between. CDR1 is SGHVS and CDR2 is FNYEAQ in the germline V gene. The CDR3 loop spans 15 amino acids. Written as DNA, the CDR3 is TGTGCCAGCAGCTTAGTTGTGACGGGGCAAGAGACCCAGTACTTC. This translates into CASSLVVTGQETQYF.